A single sample gave rise to the 8 T cell receptor beta chains below, sequenced in a study of shared clonotypes between healthy human individuals (dated by TCRdb to 2018 to 2021). Libraries were constructed by the immunoSEQ multiplex PCR assay. What TCRdb holds here is the immuneACCESS table cut down to in-frame rearrangements. Part of the clones is not present; checked against another copy, under half of the missing clones reflect an unresolved V gene, and the others are unexplained. This sample gives 730,000 or so clones in total; approximately 75% of them show up just once. The ten largest clones take up under 2% of the sample. Sample: memory CD4+ T cells sorted from blood. The cell subset or site label, read with the paper, signifies: CD45RA-negative fraction. Receptor source: a woman aged 25 to 45 in good health.

CDR3 nucleotides: TGTGCCACCAGCAAAGAAGGAGGGAGGCAGCCCCAGCATTTT. This translates into CATSKEGGRQPQHF. The chain joins TRBV15 to TRBJ1-5; D is undetermined. This CDR3 region has 14 residues. Trimming stripped 4 bases from V and 7 bases from J, with 14 bases between. From germline, CDR1 is LNHNV and CDR2 YYDKDF (reference sequence).

The chain employs TRBV15 and TRBJ2-5, with D hard to call. Per germline, CDR1 LNHNV and CDR2 YYDKDF (reference sequence). The CDR3 sequence is 16 residues long. V lost 0 bases and J 5 bases, leaving 16 bases between the germline ends. The DNA for the CDR3 is TGTGCCACCAGCAGAGATTCGCGCAACGGCGCGGAGACCCAGTACTTC. It encodes CATSRDSRNGAETQYF. Full variable domain (rest looked up from reference TRBV15 and TRBJ2-5): DAMVIQNPRYQVTQFGKPVTLSCSQTLNHNVMYWYQQKSSQAPKLLFHYYDKDFNNEADTPDNFQSRRPNTSFCFLDIRSPGLGDTAMYLCATSRDSRNGAETQYFGPGTRLLVL.

The gene calls are TRBV27 and TRBJ1-5; TRBD1 aligns across 12 bases. After removal of 3 bases from V and 1 base from J, the junction contained 10 bases not matched to a gene. There are 19 residues in the CDR3. Germline V CDR1 and CDR2: MNHEY, SMNVEV (reference sequence). The CDR3 is CASSFIRPGQGASNQPQHF. In DNA form, the CDR3 reads TGTGCCAGCAGTTTCATACGACCGGGACAGGGGGCGAGCAATCAGCCCCAGCATTTT.

The chain couples TRBV5-1 to TRBJ2-1; a possible D gene is TRBD2 (6 bases). Germline lookup yields CDR1 SGHRS and CDR2 YFSETQ. The CDR3 consists of 15 residues. Deletions cut 9 bases from V and 4 bases from J, with 20 bases between. CDR3 coding DNA: TGCGCCATCGCGTACCCCGGGACTTTTTACAATGAGCAGTTCTTC. Translating gives CAIAYPGTFYNEQFF.

The rearrangement uses TRBV27 and TRBJ1-4; TRBD1 agrees at 7 bases. V shed 5 bases and J 3 bases; nucleotides not matched to a gene: 15. The CDR3 sequence is 18 residues long. CDR1 and CDR2 (germline): MNHEY, SMNVEV (reference sequence). The CDR3 loop is CASSPRRRSDRPNEKLFF. The CDR3, as DNA: TGTGCCAGCAGTCCCCGTCGAAGGTCGGACAGGCCTAATGAAAAACTGTTTTTT.

A word on this clone: This likely stems from a read error, as it lies one base from a far larger clone. Other DNA sequences in this sample translate to the same CDR3. The CDR3 sequence: CASSLGTSGSSYEQYF. CDR3 bases: TGTGCCAGCAGCTTAGGGACTAGCGGGAGCTCCTACGAGCAGTACTTC. The chain combines TRBV7-9 with TRBJ2-7, with 13 bases fitting TRBD2. The junction had 0 bases not matched to a gene; V was cut back by 1 base and J by 0 bases. The CDR3 spans 16 residues. Germline CDR1 is SEHNR and CDR2 is FQNEAQ (reference sequence).

The V gene is TRBV19, the J gene TRBJ2-1, with D tentatively TRBD2 (5 bases). Per germline, CDR1 LNHDA and CDR2 SQIVND (reference sequence). There are 14 residues in the CDR3. Trimming removed 7 bases at V and 7 bases at J, with 17 bases between. Here the CDR3 reads CASTVVAGQNEQFF. The CDR3 region has the DNA TGTGCCAGTACCGTCGTTGCGGGTCAAAATGAGCAGTTCTTC.

V is TRBV16 and J is TRBJ2-7; D may be TRBD1 (6 bases). Looked up from germline, CDR1 is KGHSY and CDR2 is FQNENV. The CDR3 contains 15 residues. Trimming removed 1 base from V and 5 bases from J, with 15 bases in between. Written as DNA, the CDR3 is TGTGCCAGCAGCCAATTCTCACAGGGAAGCCACGAGCAGTACTTC. Protein product: CASSQFSQGSHEQYF.